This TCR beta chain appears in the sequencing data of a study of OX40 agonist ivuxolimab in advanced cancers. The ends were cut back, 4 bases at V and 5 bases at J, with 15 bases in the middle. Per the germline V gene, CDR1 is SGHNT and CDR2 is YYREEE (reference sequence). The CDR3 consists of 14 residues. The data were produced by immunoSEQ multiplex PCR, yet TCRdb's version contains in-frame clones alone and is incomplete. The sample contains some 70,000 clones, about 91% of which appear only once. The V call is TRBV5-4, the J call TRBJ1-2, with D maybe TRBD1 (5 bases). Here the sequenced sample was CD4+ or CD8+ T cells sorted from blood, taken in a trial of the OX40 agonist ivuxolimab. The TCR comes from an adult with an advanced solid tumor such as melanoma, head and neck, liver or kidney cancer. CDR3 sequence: CASSPGSMAYGYTF. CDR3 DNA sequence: TGTGCCAGCAGCCCAGGGTCTATGGCGTATGGCTACACCTTC.